The 29 T cell receptor beta chains given below trace back to one sample, sequenced in a study of identifying expanded T cells in peripheral blood. TCRdb keeps only in-frame clones here, not all; method: immunoSEQ multiplex PCR. The repertoire includes about 100,000 clones, about 87% of them detected once, and more than 5.5% sits in the top ten. Specimen: blood. Every receptor here comes from a person aged 18 to 75 in good health.

About this clone itself: Other DNA sequences in this sample translate to the same CDR3. The V and J genes are TRBV29-1 and TRBJ1-1; a weak D match, TRBD1 (6 bases). Germline CDR1 and CDR2: SQVTM and ANQGSEA. The V end was cut by 5 bases, the J end by 5 bases, with 15 bases between. The CDR3 consists of 13 residues. The CDR3 DNA reads TGCAGCGTTCGGCCGACAGGAGGGACTGAAGCTTTCTTT. This translates into CSVRPTGGTEAFF.

The gene calls are TRBV6-5 and TRBJ1-2; 9 nucleotides align to TRBD1. The germline CDR1 and CDR2 sequences are MNHEY and SVGAGI. Trimming at V came to 2 bases and at J to 4 bases, leaving 2 bases not matched to a gene. The CDR3 runs 14 residues. CDR3 region: CASSYGDRAYGYTF. The CDR3 DNA is TGTGCCAGCAGTTACGGGGACAGGGCCTATGGCTACACCTTC.

This chain connects TRBV18 to TRBJ1-2, with 9 nucleotides matching TRBD1. J lost 3 bases, V lost 0 bases, and 2 bases had no gene match. The CDR3 runs 15 residues. Germline loops: CDR1 KGHSH, CDR2 LQKENI. The CDR3 here is CASSPPGQGYYGYTF. CDR3 nucleotides: TGTGCCAGCTCACCACCGGGACAGGGTTACTATGGCTACACCTTC.

V gene TRBV4-1 combines with J gene TRBJ1-2; possibly TRBD1 for D (5 bases). CDR1 MGHRA and CDR2 YSYEKL come from the germline V gene. V dropped 0 bases and J dropped 3 bases, with 8 bases sitting between them. This CDR3 region has 14 residues. Here the CDR3 reads CASSQELGDYGYTF. The CDR3 coding sequence is TGCGCCAGCAGCCAAGAGCTGGGGGACTATGGCTACACCTTC.

The chain carries TRBV10-3 and TRBJ1-1, with a tentative D call TRBD1 (6 bases). Germline V gene data show CDR1 as ENHRY and CDR2 as SYGVKD. The CDR3 has 13 amino acids. Trimming cost V 7 bases and J 2 bases, with 11 bases left between them. The CDR3, as DNA: TGTGCCATCACCACAGGGCTAAACACTGAAGCTTTCTTT. This sequence encodes CAITTGLNTEAFF.

The chain recombines TRBV5-4 with TRBJ2-1; possible D gene TRBD2, 5 bases. The germline gives CDR1 SGHNT, CDR2 YYREEE (reference sequence). This CDR3 has 17 residues. The V gene lost 3 bases and the J gene lost 0 bases, with 16 bases spanning the gap. In DNA, the CDR3 is TGTGCCAGCAGCTCACCCGGGCGAACTAGCTCCTACAATGAGCAGTTCTTC. Its translation: CASSSPGRTSSYNEQFF.

This clone showed up just once. The rearrangement uses TRBV27 and TRBJ1-2; 7 bases line up with TRBD1. Germline CDR1 and CDR2: MNHEY and SMNVEV (reference sequence). Trimming at V came to 0 bases and at J to 7 bases, leaving 5 bases not matched to a gene. This CDR3 has 14 amino acids. The CDR3 region is CASSLSGGGGGYTF. DNA for the CDR3: TGTGCCAGCAGTTTATCTGGAGGGGGCGGTGGCTACACCTTC.

CDR3 in DNA: TGCGCCAGCAGGCACTTAACAACAGGGGAGGGCGGGGAGCTGTTTTTT. Amino acid sequence: CASRHLTTGEGGELFF. The chain uses TRBV4-1 and TRBJ2-2; D may correspond to TRBD1 or TRBD2 (7 bases each). CDR3 length: 16 residues. In germline, CDR1 is MGHRA, CDR2 YSYEKL. Trimming removed 6 bases from V and 7 bases from J, with 21 bases in between.

The CDR3, as DNA: TGTGCCAGCAGCTTAGGGGGGACAGGGCTACTAGCCAAAAACATTCAGTACTTC. It yields the protein CASSLGGTGLLAKNIQYF. The chain is built from TRBV13 and TRBJ2-4, with TRBD1 matching over 9 bases. This CDR3 contains 18 residues. Germline V gives CDR1 PRHDT, CDR2 FYEKMQ (reference sequence). V lost 0 bases and J lost 0; bases outside the gene matches: 6.

CDR3 protein: CASSTGQSSYEQYF. The DNA of the CDR3 is TGTGCCAGCAGCACGGGACAGAGCTCCTACGAGCAGTACTTC. The J gene is TRBJ2-7, the V gene TRBV7-6; 7 bases fit TRBD1. The V gene end was trimmed by 5 bases and the J gene end by 0 bases; junction bases not matched to a gene: 4. Per the germline V gene, CDR1 is SGHVS and CDR2 is FNYEAQ. The CDR3 has 14 amino acids.

The J gene is TRBJ2-1, the V gene TRBV4-3, with unresolved D. CDR1 is LGHNA and CDR2 is YSLEER in the germline V gene. The CDR3 is 15 residues long. Deletions cut 4 bases from V and 4 bases from J, with 14 bases between. CDR3 amino acids: CASSLNADPYNEQFF. DNA of the CDR3: TGCGCCAGCAGCCTCAATGCGGACCCTTACAATGAGCAGTTCTTC.

This clone was observed a few times. The V call is TRBV10-2, the J call TRBJ1-5; no clear D gene. Germline V gene sequence: CDR1 WSHSY, CDR2 SAAADI. Trimming took 10 bases from V and 0 from J, leaving 16 bases between them. The CDR3 contains 15 residues. CDR3 sequence reads: CATGSQDISNQPQHF. CDR3 DNA: TGCGCCACGGGTTCCCAGGATATTAGCAATCAGCCCCAGCATTTT.

The genes are TRBV5-1 and TRBJ1-2; the D gene is possibly TRBD1 (5 bases). Trimming stripped 3 bases from V and 6 bases from J, with 15 bases between. The CDR3 length is 14 residues. Germline CDR1 is SGHRS and CDR2 is YFSETQ. The CDR3 spells CASSSVQGRDGYTF. CDR3 in DNA: TGCGCCAGCAGCTCAGTCCAGGGCAGGGATGGCTACACCTTC.

The chain combines TRBV10-3 with TRBJ2-1; D may be TRBD2 (6 bases). Trimming shortened V by 0 bases and J by 7 bases, and 13 bases separated the two germline ends. Germline CDR1 reads ENHRY; CDR2 reads SYGVKD. The CDR3 sequence is 15 residues long. The CDR3 DNA sequence: TGTGCCATCAGTGAGTCCCGACTAGATGGGAATGAGCAGTTCTTC. Protein: CAISESRLDGNEQFF.

This clone was recorded a few times. The gene calls are TRBV6-5 and TRBJ1-2; D uncertain. Germline CDR1 and CDR2: MNHEY and SVGAGI. The CDR3 has 13 residues. V lost 3 bases to trimming and J lost 8 bases, with 13 bases between them. The DNA of the CDR3 is TGTGCCAGCAGTTATGACTCCTCCGACGGCTACACCTTC. Encoded protein: CASSYDSSDGYTF.

The J gene is TRBJ1-2, the V gene TRBV14, with 7 bases identical to TRBD1. The CDR3 length is 15 residues. In germline, CDR1 is SGHDN, CDR2 FVKESK. Trimming removed 3 bases from V and 8 bases from J; junction bases left unmatched: 12. The CDR3: CASSHRTGWARGYTF. The CDR3 coding sequence is TGTGCCAGCAGCCACCGGACAGGATGGGCCAGAGGCTACACCTTC. The whole variable domain, remainder taken from reference TRBV14 and TRBJ1-2, is EAGVTQFPSHSVIEKGQTVTLRCDPISGHDNLYWYRRVMGKEIKFLLHFVKESKQDESGMPNNRFLAERTGGTYSTLKVQPAELEDSGVYFCASSHRTGWARGYTFGSGTRLTVV.

The chain employs TRBV6-5 and TRBJ2-7; D gene ambiguous. The ends were cut back, 6 bases at V and 2 bases at J, with 8 bases in the middle. The germline V gene encodes CDR1 MNHEY and CDR2 SVGAGI. The CDR3 totals 12 residues. The chain's CDR3 is CASSPRAYEQYF. The DNA of the CDR3 is TGTGCCAGCAGCCCCCGGGCCTACGAGCAGTACTTC.

This rearrangement joins TRBV15 to TRBJ1-2, with D perhaps matching TRBD1 (5 bases). The germline gives CDR1 LNHNV, CDR2 YYDKDF (reference sequence). Trimming took 7 bases from V and 4 from J, leaving 16 bases between them. The CDR3 extends over 14 amino acids. CDR3 loop: CATKRAGGGYGYTF. The DNA for the CDR3 is TGTGCCACCAAGAGAGCGGGGGGTGGCTATGGCTACACCTTC. The full variable domain, completed using reference TRBV15 and TRBJ1-2, is DAMVIQNPRYQVTQFGKPVTLSCSQTLNHNVMYWYQQKSSQAPKLLFHYYDKDFNNEADTPDNFQSRRPNTSFCFLDIRSPGLGDTAMYLCATKRAGGGYGYTFGSGTRLTVV.

The chain employs TRBV7-2 and TRBJ2-5; D is unclear. Germline assignment: CDR1 SGHTA and CDR2 FQGNSA. Trimming removed 1 base at V and 1 base at J, with 7 bases between. The CDR3 contains 14 residues. The CDR3 loop is CASSLGVVQETQYF. CDR3 sequence (DNA): TGTGCCAGCAGCTTAGGGGTAGTCCAAGAGACCCAGTACTTC.

The chain couples TRBV4-1 to TRBJ1-1; D perhaps matches TRBD1 (6 bases). Trimming stripped 2 bases from V and 5 bases from J, with 12 bases between. Germline-derived CDR1 and CDR2 are MGHRA and YSYEKL. The CDR3 contains 14 residues. DNA for the CDR3: TGCGCCAGCAGCCAAACCCAGGGGTGGACTGAAGCTTTCTTT. It specifies CASSQTQGWTEAFF.

The chain is built from TRBV4-1 and TRBJ2-1, with 9 bases lining up with TRBD2. Germline V CDR1 and CDR2: MGHRA, YSYEKL. CDR3 length: 15 amino acids. V lost 1 base and J lost 4; bases outside the gene matches: 2. The DNA of the CDR3 is TGCGCCAGCAGCCAAGTTAGCGGGGGATACAATGAGCAGTTCTTC. Its translation is CASSQVSGGYNEQFF.

The V and J genes are TRBV7-9 and TRBJ1-2, with a weak D call TRBD1 (6 bases). Trimming cost V 3 bases and J 6 bases, with 11 bases left between them. Germline V gene data show CDR1 as SEHNR and CDR2 as FQNEAQ (reference sequence). This CDR3 region has 13 residues. In DNA form, the CDR3 reads TGTGCCAGCAGCTTCGACAGGACCGATGGCTACACCTTC. Residues: CASSFDRTDGYTF.

The chain joins TRBV19 to TRBJ2-2, with 11 bases aligning to TRBD1. CDR1 and CDR2 (germline): LNHDA, SQIVND (reference sequence). V lost 2 bases and J lost 3; bases outside the gene matches: 8. The CDR3 totals 18 residues. CDR3: CASSIRGPGQGDTGELFF. CDR3 in DNA: TGTGCCAGTAGTATAAGAGGCCCGGGACAGGGGGACACCGGGGAGCTGTTTTTT.

The DNA of the CDR3 is TGCGCCAGCAGCTTGGTACAACCCTACGAGCAGTACTTC. It is translated as CASSLVQPYEQYF. This chain connects TRBV5-1 to TRBJ2-7, with no clear D. Trimming removed 0 bases at V and 2 bases at J, with 6 bases between. The CDR3 covers 13 residues. Germline V lookup: CDR1 SGHRS, CDR2 YFSETQ.

The V call is TRBV9, the J call TRBJ2-2, with 7 nucleotides matching TRBD1. Germline trimming cut 4 bases from V and 7 bases from J; bases unmatched to any gene: 7. CDR1 is SGDLS and CDR2 is YYNGEE in the germline V gene. The CDR3 is 14 amino acids. The CDR3 DNA reads TGTGCCAGCAGCCCGAGACAGGGTATCGGGGAGCTGTTTTTT. Translating it yields CASSPRQGIGELFF.

The rearrangement joins TRBV19 to TRBJ1-1; TRBD1 matches at 8 bases. After removal of 1 base from V and 8 bases from J, the junction contained 9 bases not matched to a gene. The CDR3 is 15 residues long. From germline, CDR1 is LNHDA and CDR2 SQIVND (reference sequence). CDR3 residues: CASSIGLRGTGEAFF. The CDR3 region has the DNA TGTGCCAGTAGTATAGGACTCCGAGGGACAGGAGAAGCTTTCTTT.

This chain uses TRBV9 with TRBJ2-1; 13 positions match TRBD2. The trim removed 7 bases at V and 0 bases at J, leaving 13 bases unmatched. The CDR3 length is 19 residues. Germline CDR1 reads SGDLS; CDR2 reads YYNGEE. The CDR3 is CASASGLAGPKSSYNEQFF. The CDR3 DNA is TGTGCCAGCGCTTCGGGACTAGCGGGACCCAAAAGCTCCTACAATGAGCAGTTCTTC.

V gene TRBV18 combines with J gene TRBJ2-1; D is perhaps TRBD1 (5 bases). CDR3 length: 13 residues. V dropped 4 bases and J dropped 10 bases, with 14 bases sitting between them. The germline V gene has CDR1 KGHSH and CDR2 LQKENI. CDR3 coding DNA: TGTGCCAGCTCACTATCCTGGGCAGGGGAGCAGTTCTTC. Protein sequence: CASSLSWAGEQFF. Full variable domain (missing parts from reference TRBV18 and TRBJ2-1): NAGVMQNPRHLVRRRGQEARLRCSPMKGHSHVYWYRQLPEEGLKFMVYLQKENIIDESGMPKERFSAEFPKEGPSILRIQQVVRGDSAAYFCASSLSWAGEQFFGPGTRLTVL.

V and J are TRBV7-6 and TRBJ2-1, with TRBD2 identical over 12 bases. The CDR3 has 16 residues. The V gene end was trimmed by 0 bases and the J gene end by 10 bases; junction bases not matched to a gene: 7. Germline V gene sequence: CDR1 SGHVS, CDR2 FNYEAQ. CDR3 DNA: TGTGCCAGCAGCTTAGCTCCTAGCGGGGGGGCTGGGGAGCAGTTCTTC. This codes for CASSLAPSGGAGEQFF.